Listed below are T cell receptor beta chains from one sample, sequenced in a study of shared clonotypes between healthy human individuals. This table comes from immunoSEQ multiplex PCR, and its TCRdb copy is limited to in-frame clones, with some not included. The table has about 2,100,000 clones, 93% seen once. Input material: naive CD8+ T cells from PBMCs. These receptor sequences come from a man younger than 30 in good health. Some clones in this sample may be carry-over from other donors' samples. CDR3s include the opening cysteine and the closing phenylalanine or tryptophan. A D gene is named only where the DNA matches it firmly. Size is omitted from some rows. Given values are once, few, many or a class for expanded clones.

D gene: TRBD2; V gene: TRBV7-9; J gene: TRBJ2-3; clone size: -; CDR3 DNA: TGTGCCAGCAGCTCCACCACTAGCGGGAGGGGCTCAGATACGCAGTATTTT; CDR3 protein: CASSSTTSGRGSDTQYF
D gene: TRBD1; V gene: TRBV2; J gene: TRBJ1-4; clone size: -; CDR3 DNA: TGTGCCAGCAGCGCAATCGGTGGACAGGGGGGTGAAAAACTGTTTTTT; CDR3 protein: CASSAIGGQGGEKLFF
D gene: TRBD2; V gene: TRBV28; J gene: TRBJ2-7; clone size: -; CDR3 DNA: TGTGCCAGCAGCCTCTGGTTTAGCGGGAGGGCCGACGAGCAGTACTTC; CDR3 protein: CASSLWFSGRADEQYF
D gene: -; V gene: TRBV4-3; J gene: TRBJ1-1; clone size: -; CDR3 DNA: TGCGCCAGCAAGGAGGGAATGAACACTGAAGCTTTCTTT; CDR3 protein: CASKEGMNTEAFF
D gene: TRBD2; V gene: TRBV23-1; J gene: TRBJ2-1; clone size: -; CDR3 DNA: TGCGCCAGCAGTCAAGTAGCGGGAGGGTGCAATGAGCAGTTCTTC; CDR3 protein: CASSQVAGGCNEQFF
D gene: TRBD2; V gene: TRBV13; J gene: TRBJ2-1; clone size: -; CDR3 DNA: TGTGCCAGCAGCCCCCCTGGACTAGCGGGAGCGAACCATTACAATGAGCAGTTCTTC; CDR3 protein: CASSPPGLAGANHYNEQFF
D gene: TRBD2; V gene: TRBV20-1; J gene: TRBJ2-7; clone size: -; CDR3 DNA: TGCAGTGCTCGGACTAGTAACGAGCAGTACTTC; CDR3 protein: CSARTSNEQYF
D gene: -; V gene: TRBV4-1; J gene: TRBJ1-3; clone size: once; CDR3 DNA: TGCGCCAGCAGCCAGACCCAGTGGAGGGGAGACGGAAACACCATATATTTT; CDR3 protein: CASSQTQWRGDGNTIYF
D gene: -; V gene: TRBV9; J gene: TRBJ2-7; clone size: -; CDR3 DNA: TGTGCCAGCAGCGTAGGGGGGAGGACCTACGAGCAGTACTTC; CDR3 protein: CASSVGGRTYEQYF
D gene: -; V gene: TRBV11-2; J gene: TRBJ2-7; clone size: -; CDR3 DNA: TGTGCCAGCAGCGGATCCTACGAGCAGTACTTC; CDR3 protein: CASSGSYEQYF
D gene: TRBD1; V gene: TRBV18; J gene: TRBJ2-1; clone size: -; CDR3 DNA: TGTGCCAGCTCACGTCAGGGGGCAGCCCCTTACAATGAGCAGTTCTTC; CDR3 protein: CASSRQGAAPYNEQFF
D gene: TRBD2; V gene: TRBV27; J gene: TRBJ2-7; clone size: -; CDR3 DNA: TGTGCCAGCAGTTTAGGCGGGAGGAACTACGAGCAGTACTTC; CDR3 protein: CASSLGGRNYEQYF
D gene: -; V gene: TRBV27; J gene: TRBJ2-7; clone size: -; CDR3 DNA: TGTGCCAGCAGTTACCTGCCTACAGGGACGGGCTCCTACGAGCAGTACTTC; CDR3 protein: CASSYLPTGTGSYEQYF
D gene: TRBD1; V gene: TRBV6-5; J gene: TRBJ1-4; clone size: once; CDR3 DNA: TGTGCCAGCAGTTCCCCGACAGGGGGGATTGAAAAACTGTTTTTT; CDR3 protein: CASSSPTGGIEKLFF
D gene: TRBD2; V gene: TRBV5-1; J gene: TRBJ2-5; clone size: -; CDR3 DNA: TGCGCCAGCAGCGGGGGACTAGCGGGAGGAGAGACCCAGTACTTC; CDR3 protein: CASSGGLAGGETQYF
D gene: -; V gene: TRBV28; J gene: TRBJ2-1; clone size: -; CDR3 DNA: TGTGCCAGCAGCCCCCGGGGGCGAGGTGAGCAGTTCTTC; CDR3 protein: CASSPRGRGEQFF
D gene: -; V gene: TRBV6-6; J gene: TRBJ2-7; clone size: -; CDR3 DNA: TGTGCCAGCAGTTACTCGATCCGGGACGGCTACTACGAGCAGTACTTC; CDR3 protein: CASSYSIRDGYYEQYF
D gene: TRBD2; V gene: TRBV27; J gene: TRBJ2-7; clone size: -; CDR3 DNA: TGTGCCAGCAGTCCTAGCGGGGGGAGCTCCTACGAGCAGTACTTC; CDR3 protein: CASSPSGGSSYEQYF
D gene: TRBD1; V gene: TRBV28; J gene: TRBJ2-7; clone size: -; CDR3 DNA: TGTGCCAGCGCTTTGGGGACAGGGGGATCCGAGCAGTACTTC; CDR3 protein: CASALGTGGSEQYF
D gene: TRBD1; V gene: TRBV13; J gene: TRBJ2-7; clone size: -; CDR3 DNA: TGTGCCAGCAGCTTAAGGGACAGGGGCTACGAGCAGTACTTC; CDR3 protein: CASSLRDRGYEQYF
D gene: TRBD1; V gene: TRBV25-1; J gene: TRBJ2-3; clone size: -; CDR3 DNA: TGTGCCAGCAGCAGAGACAGGGTCTCAGATACGCAGTATTTT; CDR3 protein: CASSRDRVSDTQYF
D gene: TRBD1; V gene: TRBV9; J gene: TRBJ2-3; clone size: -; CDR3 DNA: TGTGCCAGCAGCGTAGAGACAGGGTTATCGGATACGCAGTATTTT; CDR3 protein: CASSVETGLSDTQYF
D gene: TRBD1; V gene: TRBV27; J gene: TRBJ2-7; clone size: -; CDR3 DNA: TGTGCCAGCAGTCCCCGCAGGGGGCTCTCCTACGAGCAGTACTTC; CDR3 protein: CASSPRRGLSYEQYF